This TCR beta chain was found in a study of OX40 agonist ivuxolimab in advanced cancers. Context from the whole study: Ivuxolimab was an agonistic, fully human IgG2 monoclonal antibody directed against OX40 (CD134), a costimulatory receptor. Of the roughly 50 dose-escalation patients, hepatocellular carcinoma was present in approximately 20, melanoma in around 15, renal cell carcinoma in 9 and head and neck cancer in 9. The paper reports the monotherapy dose-escalation portion (N of about 50 patients) of the phase I ivuxolimab trial. Prior anti-PD-1, anti-PD-L1 or anti-CTLA-4 therapy was permitted, and roughly two fifths of dose-escalation patients had received checkpoint inhibitors. The point of sequencing TCRbeta in the periphery was to test whether ivuxolimab changed TCR sequence diversity and drove clonal T-cell expansion. In the dose-escalation cohort, around four fifths of patients were male, and the mean age was roughly 60 years, with a range of 23 to 79. Intravenous ivuxolimab was administered to patients every 2 weeks at six dose levels: 0.01, 0.1, 0.3, 1.5, 3 and 10 mg/kg. Partial responses occurred in three dose-escalation patients, of whom one had hepatocellular carcinoma and two had cutaneous melanoma.

Genomic DNA was isolated from the sorted cells so that the TCRbeta CDR3 region could be sequenced. TCRbeta CDR3 regions were sequenced using the immunoSEQ Assay. TCRdb mirrors the immuneACCESS table, restricted to in-frame sequences. Some clones are absent from its copies; in checked studies, under half trace to an unresolved V gene, and the reason for the others is unknown. This sample lists around 41,000 clones; roughly 91% were detected once. The ten largest make up approximately 13% of the sample. Notes on this clone: This receptor's antigen is unknown. Base-call qualities are not available, and no considerably larger clone is one nucleotide away.

The trial excluded patients who had a history of autoimmune disease or who were on systemic immunosuppression. In every dose cohort, peripheral blood was drawn for TCR sequencing at baseline, cycle 4 day 1, and cycle 7 day 1. Samples came from an open-label, multicenter, first-in-human phase I dose-escalation trial of ivuxolimab. Adults with locally advanced or metastatic melanoma, renal cell, hepatocellular, or head and neck squamous cell carcinoma were enrolled in the trial. Before TCR sequencing, CD4+ and CD8+ T cells were separately sorted from peripheral blood. On the study overall, not on this receptor specifically: The antigen specificity of the peripheral T cells that underwent clonal expansion was not determined. At doses of 0.1 to 3.0 mg/kg, clonal expansion of both CD4+ and CD8+ blood T cells was observed from baseline to week 6. Partial responders in the 0.1-3.0 mg/kg groups had among the lowest normalized peripheral clonal expansion, especially among CD8+ T cells. On average, CD8+ T cells showed more expanded clones than CD4+ T cells after ivuxolimab. Low levels of normalized T-cell clonal expansion were also seen in some nonresponding patients.

Taken from the germline V gene (reference sequence), the CDR1 and CDR2 loops are LNHDA and SQIVND. Trimming at the junction amounts to 3 bases on V and 2 bases on J, and the germline ends lie 7 bases apart. The cysteine opens and the phenylalanine closes a CDR3 of 14 amino acids. Left in the record is the CDR3 DNA by itself, 42 bases read in frame from the first base. In this chain, TRBV19 is recombined with TRBJ1-4; the D gene assignment is ambiguous. This TCR was recovered from an adult with an advanced solid tumor such as melanoma, head and neck, liver or kidney cancer. Sequencing used CD4+ or CD8+ T cells sorted from blood, obtained in a trial of the OX40 agonist ivuxolimab. The nucleotide sequence reads TGTGCCAGTAGTATTCGGCGCACTAATGAAAAACTGTTTTTT. This yields the protein CASSIRRTNEKLFF.